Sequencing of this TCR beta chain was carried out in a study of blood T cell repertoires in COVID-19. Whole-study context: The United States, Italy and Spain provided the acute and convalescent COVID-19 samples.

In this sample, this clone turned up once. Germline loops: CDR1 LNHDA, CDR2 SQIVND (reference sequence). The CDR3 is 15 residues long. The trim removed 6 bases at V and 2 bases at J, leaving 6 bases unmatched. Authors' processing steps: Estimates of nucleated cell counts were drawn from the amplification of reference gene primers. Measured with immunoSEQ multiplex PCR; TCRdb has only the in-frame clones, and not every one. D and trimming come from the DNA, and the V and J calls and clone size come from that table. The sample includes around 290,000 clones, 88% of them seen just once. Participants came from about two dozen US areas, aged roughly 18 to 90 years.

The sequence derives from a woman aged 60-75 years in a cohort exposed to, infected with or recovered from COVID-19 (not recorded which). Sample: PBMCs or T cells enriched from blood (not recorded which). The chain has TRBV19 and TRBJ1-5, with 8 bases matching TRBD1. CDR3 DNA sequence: TGTGCCAGTAGGAAAGACAGGGGTGGCAATCAGCCCCAGCATTTT. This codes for CASRKDRGGNQPQHF.